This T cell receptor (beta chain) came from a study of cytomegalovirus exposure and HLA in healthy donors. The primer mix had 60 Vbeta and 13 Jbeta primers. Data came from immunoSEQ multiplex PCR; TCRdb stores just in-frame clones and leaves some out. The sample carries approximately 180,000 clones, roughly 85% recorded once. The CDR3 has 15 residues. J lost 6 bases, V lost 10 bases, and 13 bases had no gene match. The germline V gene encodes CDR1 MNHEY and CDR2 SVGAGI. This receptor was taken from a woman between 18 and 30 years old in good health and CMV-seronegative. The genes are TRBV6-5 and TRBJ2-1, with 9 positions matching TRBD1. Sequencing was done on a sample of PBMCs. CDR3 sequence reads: CATQQVGTGSNEQFF. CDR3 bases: TGTGCCACCCAGCAGGTCGGGACAGGGAGCAATGAGCAGTTCTTC.